A single T cell receptor (beta chain) is shown here with its context. The target antigen is unknown. This CDR3 contains 14 residues. The V gene's germline CDR1 is SGHRS and CDR2 YFSETQ. Losses at the gene ends were 4 bases for V and 1 base for J; bases not matched to a gene: 2. The data were obtained in a study of blood T cells in healthy people across ages. A second PCR, run for about 7 to 11 cycles, used a sample-barcoded 5' primer plus a J-beta primer mix. TCRdb itself ran the 5' RACE reads through MiXCR, one entry per CDR3 protein. The sample includes approximately 790,000 distinct CDR3 sequences, less than 80% of them seen just once. Each of the donors had roughly 9.3 milliliters of peripheral blood drawn into EDTA-treated Vacutainer tubes. Total RNA was extracted at no less than 5 micrograms per sample. General study results and limits: It was the long-lived donors that had more naive CD4+ cells and higher diversity than aged donors. Percentage of naive T cells showed a strong correlation with TCR beta diversity.

This TCR was recovered from a man aged 25-40 years in good health. Sequenced input: blood. The gene calls are TRBV5-1 and TRBJ1-5; 7 bases line up with TRBD1. The CDR3 DNA follows: TGCGCCAGCAGCGAGACAGGGAGCAATCAGCCCCAGCATTTT. Protein product: CASSETGSNQPQHF.